The clone carrying this T cell receptor (beta chain) was picked up many times. What it binds is unknown. 5'-RACE, quantitative and with molecular barcodes, yielded the TCR beta libraries. From the 5' RACE reads, TCRdb called clonotypes with MiXCR, one entry per CDR3 protein. The sample lists tens of thousands of distinct CDR3 sequences, about 9% occurring once. This entry is derived from a study of CD8 T cells in ankylosing spondylitis. Overall study findings and caveats: Clones linked to disease, bearing a CD8+ phenotype, were relatively rare in peripheral blood. Blood from ankylosing spondylitis patients appeared to carry a characteristic roughly 8-variant TCR beta motif.

CDR3 length: 14 amino acids. Trimming cost V 5 bases and J 4 bases, with 16 bases left between them. From germline, CDR1 is SGHRS and CDR2 YFSETQ. This TCR came from a male donor with ankylosing spondylitis. Material for sequencing was blood, either unsorted or a sorted T cell fraction (not recorded which). The chain uses TRBV5-1 and TRBJ2-7; D perhaps matches TRBD2 (5 bases). The CDR3 protein is CASSRTPADYEQYF. CDR3 nucleotide sequence: TGCGCCAGCAGTAGGACTCCAGCCGATTACGAGCAGTACTTC.